This TCR beta chain was identified during a study of metastatic and nonmetastatic thyroid tumors. Study-level background: Blood and tumor or nodule tissue repertoires from malignant and benign thyroid patients were compared. Points from the study as a whole: In both blood and tumor samples, TCR beta diversity was reported significantly higher for malignant than benign nodules.

Among the patients, none had received any treatment before thyroid surgery. There are many counts of this clone. Antigen specificity is unknown. Under the authors' procedure: Across clinicopathological groups, CDR3 differences served as the basis for building a distant-metastasis classifier for papillary thyroid cancer. Through MiXCR, TCRdb re-clonotyped the PCR reads. For this entry, the V and J calls and clone size follow TCRdb and not the study's own pipeline. The table shows about 59,000 clones, with roughly 15% occurring only once. With V trimmed by 4 bases and J by 4 bases, 4 bases remained unmatched. Germline assignment: CDR1 MNHEY and CDR2 SVGEGT. This CDR3 has 14 amino acids.

This sequence joins TRBV6-2 or TRBV6-3 and TRBJ2-1; 7 nucleotides agree with TRBD2. Sequencing used blood. The clonotype was recovered from a male donor with papillary thyroid cancer or a benign thyroid nodule (not recorded which). Some clones in this sample may be carry-over from other donors' samples. The CDR3 DNA reads as TGTGCCAGCAGTTTTGCGGGAGTTTACAATGAGCAGTTCTTC. Encoded protein: CASSFAGVYNEQFF.